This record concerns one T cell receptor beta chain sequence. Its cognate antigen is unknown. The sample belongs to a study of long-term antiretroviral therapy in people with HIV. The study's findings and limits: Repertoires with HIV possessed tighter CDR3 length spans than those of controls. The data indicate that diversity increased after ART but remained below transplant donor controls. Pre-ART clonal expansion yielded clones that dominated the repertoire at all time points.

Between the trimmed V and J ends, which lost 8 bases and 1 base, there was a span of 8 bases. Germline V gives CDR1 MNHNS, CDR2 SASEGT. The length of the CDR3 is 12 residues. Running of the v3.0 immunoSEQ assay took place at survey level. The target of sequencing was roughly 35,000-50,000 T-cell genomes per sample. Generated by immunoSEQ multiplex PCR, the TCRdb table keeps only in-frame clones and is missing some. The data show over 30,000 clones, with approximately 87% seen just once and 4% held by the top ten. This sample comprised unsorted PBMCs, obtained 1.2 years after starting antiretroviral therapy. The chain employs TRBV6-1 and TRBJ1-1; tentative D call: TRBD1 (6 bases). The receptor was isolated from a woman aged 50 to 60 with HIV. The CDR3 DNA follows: TGTGCCAGCCGGGACACGAACACTGAAGCTTTCTTT. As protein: CASRDTNTEAFF.